The source of this TCR beta chain is a study of T-cell memory formation after mild COVID-19. Whole-study findings and limits: Researchers report contracting CD4+ clones mostly in CM and EM, with CD8+ clones in EMRA. Pre-infection memory already had some responding clones, implying cross-reactive memory joined.

5'RACE primed from the constant segment yielded TCR alpha and TCR beta cDNA libraries bearing sample barcodes and UMIs. TCRdb reanalysed the 5' RACE reads using MiXCR and keeps one entry per CDR3 protein. The table includes roughly 250,000 distinct CDR3 sequences, over 15% detected once. Germline assignment: CDR1 MNHEY and CDR2 SVGEGT. Trimming removed 5 bases at V and 0 bases at J, with 11 bases between. The CDR3 length is 15 residues. About this clonotype: Its cognate antigen is unknown.

The material sequenced was PBMCs or a T cell subset sorted from them (not recorded which). The chain is built from TRBV6-2 or TRBV6-3 and TRBJ1-3; D gene unclear. The source of this sequence is a man aged 18 to 30 who had mild COVID-19 (a few samples of this study predate the infection). Cell type and time point are not known. The CDR3, as DNA: TGTGCCAGCAGTCCCGACGGATACTCTGGAAACACCATATATTTT. Protein: CASSPDGYSGNTIYF.